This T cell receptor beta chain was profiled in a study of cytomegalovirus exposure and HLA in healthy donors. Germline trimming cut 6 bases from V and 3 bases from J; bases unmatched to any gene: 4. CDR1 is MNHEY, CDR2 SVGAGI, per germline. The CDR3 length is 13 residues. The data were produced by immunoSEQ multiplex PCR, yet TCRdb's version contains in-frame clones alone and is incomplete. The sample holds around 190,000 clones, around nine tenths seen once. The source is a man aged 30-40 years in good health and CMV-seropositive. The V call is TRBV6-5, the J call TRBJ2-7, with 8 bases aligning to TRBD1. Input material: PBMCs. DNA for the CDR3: TGTGCCAGCAGCTCGGACAGGGTCTACGAGCAGTACTTC. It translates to CASSSDRVYEQYF.